Sequencing of this T cell receptor (beta chain) was carried out in a study of a mutant IDH1 vaccine in newly diagnosed glioma. The table came from immunoSEQ multiplex PCR; TCRdb's copy has only in-frame clones and leaves some out. The sample has over 40,000 clones; 65% to 90% are singletons. Turning to this clone: Its specificity is unknown.

Time point reported: week 35, safety follow-up. All doses held 300 ug of mutant IDH1 20-mer peptide, with topical imiquimod. The source material was PBMCs, sampled from a glioma patient whose treatment included an IDH1 peptide vaccine. The sequence was collected from a middle-aged woman with glioma. Some clones in this sample may be carry-over from other donors' samples.

Written as DNA, the CDR3 is TGTGCCATCATGAGCCGACAGGTTAACACTGAAGCTTTCTTT. The encoded protein is CAIMSRQVNTEAFF. The genes are TRBV10-3 and TRBJ1-1, with D perhaps matching TRBD1 (6 bases). V was cut by 7 bases and J by 2 bases, with 14 bases left in between. CDR1 and CDR2 (germline): ENHRY, SYGVKD. CDR3 length equals 14 residues.